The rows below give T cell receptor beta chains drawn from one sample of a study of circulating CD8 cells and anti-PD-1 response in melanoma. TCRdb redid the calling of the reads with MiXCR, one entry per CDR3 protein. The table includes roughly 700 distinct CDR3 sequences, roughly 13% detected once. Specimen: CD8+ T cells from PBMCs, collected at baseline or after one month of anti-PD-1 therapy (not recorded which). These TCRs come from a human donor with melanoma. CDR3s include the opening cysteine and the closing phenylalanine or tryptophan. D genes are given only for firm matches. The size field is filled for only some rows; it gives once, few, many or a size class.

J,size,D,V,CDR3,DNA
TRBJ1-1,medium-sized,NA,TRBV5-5,CASSLQGDTEAFF,TGTGCCAGCAGCCTACAGGGTGACACTGAAGCTTTCTTT
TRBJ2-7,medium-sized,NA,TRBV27,CASSPSDSGRYEQYF,TGTGCCAGCAGTCCCTCCGACAGTGGGCGTTACGAGCAGTACTTC
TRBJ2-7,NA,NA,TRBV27,CASSLPPGNEQYF,TGTGCCAGCAGCCTCCCCCCAGGGAACGAGCAGTACTTC
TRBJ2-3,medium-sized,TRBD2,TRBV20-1,CSATGLAVYTDTQYF,TGCAGTGCTACCGGACTAGCGGTATACACAGATACGCAGTATTTT
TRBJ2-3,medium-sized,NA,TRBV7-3,CASSPGAVSTDTQYF,TGTGCCAGCAGCCCCGGAGCCGTAAGCACAGATACGCAGTATTTT
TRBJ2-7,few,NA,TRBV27,CASSFFGGDEQYF,TGTGCCAGCAGTTTTTTTGGGGGCGATGAGCAGTACTTC
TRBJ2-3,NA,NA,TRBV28,CASSLMGNTDTQYF,TGTGCCAGCAGTTTGATGGGAAACACAGATACGCAGTATTTT
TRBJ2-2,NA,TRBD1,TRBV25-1,CASTGYTDRGHGNTGEPFF,TGTGCCAGCACCGGGTATACGGACAGGGGGCACGGGAACACCGGGGAGCCGTTTTTT
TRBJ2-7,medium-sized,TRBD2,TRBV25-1,CASSDTRSGGAGYEQYF,TGTGCCAGCAGTGATACCCGTAGCGGGGGGGCGGGCTACGAGCAGTACTTC
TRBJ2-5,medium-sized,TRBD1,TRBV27,CASSPTGGRTGQETQYF,TGTGCCAGCAGTCCAACAGGGGGTCGGACGGGTCAAGAGACCCAGTACTTC